Below are 14 T cell receptor beta chains sequenced from a single sample in a study of OX40 agonist ivuxolimab in advanced cancers. The method was immunoSEQ multiplex PCR; TCRdb's version includes in-frame clones alone and lacks a portion of them. The sample includes 16,000 or so clones, 60% to 85% of them seen just once. The sample consisted of CD4+ or CD8+ T cells sorted from blood, taken in a trial of the OX40 agonist ivuxolimab. The source of these receptors is an adult with an advanced solid tumor such as melanoma, head and neck, liver or kidney cancer.

This clone was counted between two and nine times. The V and J genes are TRBV7-8 and TRBJ1-4; the D is unclear. This CDR3 is 16 amino acids long. V was shortened by 5 bases and J by 6 bases, with 19 bases between the two germline ends. Germline V gene lookup returns CDR1 SGHVS and CDR2 FQNEAQ. CDR3 in DNA: TGTGCCAGCAGCCACGAGGCAGGTTACCGGGATGAAAAACTGTTTTTT. It codes for CASSHEAGYRDEKLFF.

The V gene is TRBV6-6, the J gene TRBJ2-7, with TRBD1 as a possible D gene (5 bases). CDR1 is MNHNY, CDR2 SVGAGI, per germline (reference sequence). Trimming cost V 6 bases and J 2 bases, with 20 bases left between them. CDR3 size: 16 residues. CDR3 sequence: CASRSPGRESAYEQYF. Here the CDR3 DNA reads TGTGCCAGCAGGTCCCCGGGCAGGGAAAGTGCCTACGAGCAGTACTTC.

In nucleotides, the CDR3 is TGTGCCAGCAGTTTGTCTGGACCACCCCCGTACAATGAGCAGTTCTTC. This gives the protein CASSLSGPPPYNEQFF. The chain couples TRBV7-8 to TRBJ2-1; D gene unclear. The length of the CDR3 is 16 residues. Trimming removed 6 bases at V and 4 bases at J, with 19 bases between. In germline, CDR1 is SGHVS, CDR2 FQNEAQ.

This chain links TRBV6-1 with TRBJ2-2; 8 bases fit TRBD2. This CDR3 is built from 15 residues. The germline V gene encodes CDR1 MNHNS and CDR2 SASEGT. Trimming at V came to 6 bases and at J to 7 bases, leaving 10 bases not matched to a gene. The CDR3 here is CASSWGLEMVGELFF. CDR3 DNA sequence: TGTGCCAGCAGCTGGGGACTAGAGATGGTCGGGGAGCTGTTTTTT.

The chain links TRBV6-5 to TRBJ1-2, with a tentative D call TRBD1 (6 bases). CDR3 size: 14 residues. CDR1 is MNHEY, CDR2 SVGAGI, per germline. Trimming took off 7 bases at V and 4 bases at J, with 16 bases between the two ends. The CDR3 region is CASNLQGDGYGYTF. The DNA for the CDR3 is TGTGCCAGCAACTTACAGGGCGATGGCTATGGCTACACCTTC.

In this sample, this clone turned up a few times. The chain recombines TRBV7-6 with TRBJ2-1, with a tentative D call TRBD1 (5 bases). V lost 5 bases, J lost 7 bases, and 9 bases lay in between. Germline V gene sequence: CDR1 SGHVS, CDR2 FNYEAQ. CDR3 length: 12 amino acids. The CDR3 DNA sequence: TGTGCCAGCAGCCGTAGGGGAAATGAGCAGTTCTTC. Encoded protein: CASSRRGNEQFF.

The gene calls are TRBV6-5 and TRBJ2-1; tentative D call: TRBD2 (7 bases). The length of the CDR3 is 15 residues. Germline CDR1 is MNHEY and CDR2 is SVGAGI. V lost 6 bases and J 4 bases, leaving 16 bases between the germline ends. The CDR3 loop is CASSLTGGLYNEQFF. CDR3 sequence (DNA): TGTGCCAGCAGCTTGACGGGGGGCCTTTACAATGAGCAGTTCTTC.

This sequence joins TRBV25-1 and TRBJ2-5, with D perhaps matching TRBD1 or TRBD2 (6 bases each). Germline CDR1 reads MGHDK; CDR2 reads SYGVNS. V lost 4 bases and J 7 bases, leaving 16 bases between the germline ends. This CDR3 region has 14 residues. CDR3 protein: CASSVQGRRGTQYF. The CDR3 nucleotides read TGTGCCAGCAGTGTGCAGGGGAGGAGGGGGACCCAGTACTTC.

The rearrangement links TRBV5-8 to TRBJ2-3, with D possibly TRBD2 on 5 matching bases. This CDR3 has 16 residues. CDR1 and CDR2 from the germline V gene are SGHTS and YDEGEE. The V end was cut by 1 base, the J end by 2 bases, with 14 bases between. As DNA, the CDR3 is TGTGCCAGCAGCTTGTACGGGGAGATTATCACAGATACGCAGTATTTT. Protein sequence: CASSLYGEIITDTQYF.

This clone has more than one count but fewer than ten. The gene calls are TRBV4-2 and TRBJ1-3; no reliable D call. The CDR3 runs 16 residues. V dropped 1 base and J dropped 0 bases, with 10 bases sitting between them. Germline CDR1 is LGHNA and CDR2 is YNFKEQ. Here the CDR3 reads CASSQGERSSGNTIYF. CDR3 DNA: TGTGCCAGCAGCCAAGGAGAACGGTCCTCTGGAAACACCATATATTTT.

This clone was counted between two and nine times. The rearrangement uses TRBV19 and TRBJ2-1, with 12 bases matching TRBD2. The CDR3 runs to 15 residues. J lost 7 bases, V lost 5 bases, and 6 bases had no gene match. Germline CDR1 and CDR2: LNHDA and SQIVND (reference sequence). CDR3 region: CASSVLAGGWNEQFF. The CDR3 nucleotides are TGTGCCAGTAGTGTACTAGCGGGGGGCTGGAATGAGCAGTTCTTC.

The rearrangement joins TRBV5-1 to TRBJ2-7; 8 nucleotides line up with TRBD1. V shed 0 bases and J 0 bases; nucleotides not matched to a gene: 8. The germline CDR1 and CDR2 sequences are SGHRS and YFSETQ. This CDR3 comprises 17 residues. The CDR3 sequence: CASSLVGTGFDSYEQYF. CDR3 bases: TGCGCCAGCAGCTTGGTCGGGACAGGATTTGACTCCTACGAGCAGTACTTC.

This chain links TRBV4-3 with TRBJ2-1; D could derive from TRBD1 or TRBD2 (6 bases each). Germline CDR1 is LGHNA and CDR2 is YSLEER. V was pared by 1 base and J by 10 bases, with 11 bases between. The CDR3 sequence is 13 residues long. This CDR3 is CASSQAPGAEQFF. The CDR3 nucleotides are TGCGCCAGCAGCCAAGCGCCGGGGGCAGAGCAGTTCTTC.

By frequency in the sample, this clone is medium-sized. The rearrangement joins TRBV27 to TRBJ2-1; D not resolved. V was trimmed by 6 bases and J by 8 bases, leaving 11 bases between them. Germline V lookup: CDR1 MNHEY, CDR2 SMNVEV (reference sequence). This CDR3 has 12 residues. This chain's CDR3 is CASSLWGDEQFF. CDR3 in DNA: TGTGCCAGCAGCCTATGGGGTGATGAGCAGTTCTTC.